This T cell receptor beta chain is from a study of vaccination and CD4 T cells after COVID-19. Overall study: Overlapping spike peptides of SARS-CoV-2, HCoV-NL63, HCoV-OC43 and HCoV-229E were used, and cells were stimulated with them.

A word on this clonotype: Its antigen remains unidentified.

Sequencing of cultured CD4+ T cell DNA used the Oncomine TCR Beta short-read assay. Genomic DNA from cultured CD4+ T cells was extracted. Each CDR3 protein is one row after TCRdb ran MiXCR on the PCR reads. Of under 20,000 distinct CDR3 sequences listed, 40% to 65% are singletons. There are 15 residues in the CDR3. After removal of 2 bases from V and 6 bases from J, the junction contained 8 bases not matched to a gene. Germline values: CDR1 SGHRS, CDR2 YFSETQ. Treatment defined: roughly ten-day PBMC culture with coronavirus spike peptide pools or control peptides (ViraFEST assay). In the ViraFEST assay, peptide-pool expansion preceded TCR sequencing of expanded clonotypes.

The receptor's source is a human donor who had recovered from COVID-19. The sequenced sample was CD4+ T cells from blood, cultured in vitro. The chain recombines TRBV5-1 with TRBJ2-7; TRBD1 matches at 10 bases. The CDR3, as DNA: TGCGCCAGCAGCTTTGGGGACAGGGGTACAGGCGAGCAGTACTTC. Translated: CASSFGDRGTGEQYF. Full variable domain (rest looked up from reference TRBV5-1 and TRBJ2-7): KAGVTQTPRYLIKTRGQQVTLSCSPISGHRSVSWYQQTPGQGLQFLFEYFSETQRNKGNFPGRFSGRQFSNSRSEMNVSTLELGDSALYLCASSFGDRGTGEQYFGPGTRLTVT.